The present T cell receptor beta chain was sequenced within a study of early T cells in non-severe SARS-CoV-2 infection. TCRdb re-called the 5' RACE reads with MiXCR, one entry per CDR3 protein. This table has approximately 50,000 distinct CDR3 sequences, 12% appearing once. There are 13 residues in the CDR3. Germline-derived CDR1 and CDR2 are DFQATT and SNEGSKA (reference sequence). Trimming shortened V by 6 bases and J by 0 bases, and 9 bases separated the two germline ends. This clonotype was seen a handful of times. The sequence derives from an adult who was a healthcare worker with PCR-confirmed SARS-CoV-2 infection or an uninfected control (not recorded which). Specimen: whole blood, collected at baseline. The chain links TRBV20-1 to TRBJ1-3; no clear D. CDR3 protein: CSATGNSGNTIYF. For the CDR3, the DNA is TGCAGTGCAACCGGGAACTCTGGAAACACCATATATTTT.